This T cell receptor beta chain was recovered during a study of read filtering for tumor transcriptome and immune sequencing. Study-level findings and limits: In IR-seq, single-read clonotypes were 65% to 90% of clonotypes but around 3.2% of reads. Even smaller IR-seq throughput identified most shared clonotypes.

Molecular barcoded adaptors covering alpha/delta and beta/gamma chains were used on about 0.4 ug RNA. MiXCR, run by TCRdb on the reads, gives a single entry per CDR3 protein. The sample includes some 130,000 distinct CDR3 sequences, around 13% of them seen just once. This clonotype was picked up many times. Its specificity is unknown. Looked up from germline, CDR1 is SGHTA and CDR2 is FQGNSA. This CDR3 has 16 amino acids. Trimming cost V 4 bases and J 9 bases, with 22 bases left between them. The TCR comes from a donor aged 40 or over with multiple myeloma. The chain has TRBV7-2 and TRBJ2-1, with D possibly matching TRBD2 (5 bases). The specimen was a population of CD138-negative cells sorted from bone marrow. In nucleotides, the CDR3 is TGTGCCAGCAGCTGGACTCCAGGTAGCCCTCGGGCTGAGCAGTTCTTC. The encoded protein is CASSWTPGSPRAEQFF.